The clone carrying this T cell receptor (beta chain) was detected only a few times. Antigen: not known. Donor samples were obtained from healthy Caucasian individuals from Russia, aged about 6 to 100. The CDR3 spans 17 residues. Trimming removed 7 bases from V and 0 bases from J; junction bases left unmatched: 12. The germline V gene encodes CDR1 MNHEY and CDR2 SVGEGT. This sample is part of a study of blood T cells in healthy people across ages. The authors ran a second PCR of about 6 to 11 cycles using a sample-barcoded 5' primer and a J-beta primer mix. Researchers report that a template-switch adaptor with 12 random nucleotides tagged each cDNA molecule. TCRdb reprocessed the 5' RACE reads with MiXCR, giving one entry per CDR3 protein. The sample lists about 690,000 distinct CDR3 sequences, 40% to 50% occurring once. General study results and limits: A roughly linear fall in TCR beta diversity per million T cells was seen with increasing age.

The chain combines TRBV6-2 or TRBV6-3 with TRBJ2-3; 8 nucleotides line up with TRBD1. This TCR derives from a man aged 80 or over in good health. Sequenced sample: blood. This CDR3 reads CASNFRTGSGSTDTQYF. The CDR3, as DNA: TGTGCCAGCAACTTCAGGACAGGGTCGGGGAGCACAGATACGCAGTATTTT.